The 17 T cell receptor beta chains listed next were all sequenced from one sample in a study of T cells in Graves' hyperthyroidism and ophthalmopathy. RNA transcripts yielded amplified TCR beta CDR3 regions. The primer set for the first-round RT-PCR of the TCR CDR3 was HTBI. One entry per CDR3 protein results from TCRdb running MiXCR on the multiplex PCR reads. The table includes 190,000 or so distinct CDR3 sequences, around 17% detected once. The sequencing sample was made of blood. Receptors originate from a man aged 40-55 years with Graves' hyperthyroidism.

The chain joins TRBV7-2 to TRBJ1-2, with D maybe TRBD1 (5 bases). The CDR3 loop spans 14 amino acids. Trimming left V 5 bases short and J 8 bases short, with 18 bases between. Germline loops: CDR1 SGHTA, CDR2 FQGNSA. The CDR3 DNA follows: TGTGCCAGCAGCCCGTCCGGACAACGGAGAGGCTACACCTTC. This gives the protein CASSPSGQRRGYTF.

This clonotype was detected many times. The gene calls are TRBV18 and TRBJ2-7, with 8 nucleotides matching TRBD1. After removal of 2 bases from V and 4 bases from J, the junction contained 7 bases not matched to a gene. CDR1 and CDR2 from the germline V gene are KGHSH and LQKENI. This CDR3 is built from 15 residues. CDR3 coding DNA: TGTGCCAGCTCACCAGGTCAGGGGGCATCTTACGAGCAGTACTTC. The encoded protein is CASSPGQGASYEQYF.

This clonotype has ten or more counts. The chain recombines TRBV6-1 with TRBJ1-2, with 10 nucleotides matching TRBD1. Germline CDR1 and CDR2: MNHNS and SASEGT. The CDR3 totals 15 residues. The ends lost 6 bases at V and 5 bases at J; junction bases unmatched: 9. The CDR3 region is CASRSPGQGSYGYTF. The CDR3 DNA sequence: TGTGCCAGCAGGTCCCCGGGACAGGGGTCGTATGGCTACACCTTC.

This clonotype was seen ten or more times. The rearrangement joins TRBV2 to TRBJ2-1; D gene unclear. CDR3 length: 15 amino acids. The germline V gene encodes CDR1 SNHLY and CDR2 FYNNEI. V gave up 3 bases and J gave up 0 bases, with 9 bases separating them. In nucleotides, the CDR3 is TGTGCCAGCAGTGAGAGCAGGAGCTCCTACAATGAGCAGTTCTTC. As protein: CASSESRSSYNEQFF.

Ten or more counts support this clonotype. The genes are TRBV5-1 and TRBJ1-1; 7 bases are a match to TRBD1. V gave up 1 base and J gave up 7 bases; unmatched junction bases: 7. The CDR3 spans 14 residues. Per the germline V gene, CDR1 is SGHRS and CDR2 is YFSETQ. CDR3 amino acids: CASSLKGAEVEAFF. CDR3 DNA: TGCGCCAGCAGCTTGAAGGGGGCGGAGGTTGAAGCTTTCTTT.

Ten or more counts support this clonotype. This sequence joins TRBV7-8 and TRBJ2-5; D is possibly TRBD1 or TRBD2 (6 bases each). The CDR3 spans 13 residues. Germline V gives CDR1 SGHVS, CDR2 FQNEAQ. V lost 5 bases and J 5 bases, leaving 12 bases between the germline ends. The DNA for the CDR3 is TGTGCCAGCAGCGCCACAGGGAGGGAGACCCAGTACTTC. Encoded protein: CASSATGRETQYF.

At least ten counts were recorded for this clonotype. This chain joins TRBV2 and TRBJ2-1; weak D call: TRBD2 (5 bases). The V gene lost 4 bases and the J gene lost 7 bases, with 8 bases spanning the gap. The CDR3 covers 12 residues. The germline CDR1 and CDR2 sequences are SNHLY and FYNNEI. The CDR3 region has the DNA TGTGCCAGCAGTGGAGGGTGGAATGAGCAGTTCTTC. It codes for CASSGGWNEQFF. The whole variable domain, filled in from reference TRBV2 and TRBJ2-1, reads EPEVTQTPSHQVTQMGQEVILRCVPISNHLYFYWYRQILGQKVEFLVSFYNNEISEKSEIFDDQFSVERPDGSNFTLKIRSTKLEDSAMYFCASSGGWNEQFFGPGTRLTVL.

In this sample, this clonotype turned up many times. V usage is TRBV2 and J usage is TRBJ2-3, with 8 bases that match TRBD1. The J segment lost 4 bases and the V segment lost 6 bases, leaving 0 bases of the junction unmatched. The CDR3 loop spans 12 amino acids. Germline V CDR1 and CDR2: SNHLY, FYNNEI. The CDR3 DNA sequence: TGTGCCAGCAGGACAGGGGCAGATACGCAGTATTTT. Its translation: CASRTGADTQYF.

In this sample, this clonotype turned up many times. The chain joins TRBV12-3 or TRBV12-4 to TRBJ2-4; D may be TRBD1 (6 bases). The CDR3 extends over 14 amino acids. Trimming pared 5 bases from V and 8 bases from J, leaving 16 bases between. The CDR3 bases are TGTGCCAGCAGTATCCGGGACATTATTGACATTCAGTACTTC. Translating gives CASSIRDIIDIQYF.

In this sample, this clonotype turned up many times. The CDR3 spells CASSQARLGETYEQYF. The CDR3 DNA reads TGTGCCAGCAGCCAAGCCAGGCTCGGGGAAACCTACGAGCAGTACTTC. This chain links TRBV3-1 with TRBJ2-7, with D possibly TRBD2 on 5 matching bases. CDR3 length equals 16 residues. Trimming pared 1 base from V and 2 bases from J, leaving 15 bases between. CDR1 and CDR2 (germline): LGHDT, YNNKEL (reference sequence).

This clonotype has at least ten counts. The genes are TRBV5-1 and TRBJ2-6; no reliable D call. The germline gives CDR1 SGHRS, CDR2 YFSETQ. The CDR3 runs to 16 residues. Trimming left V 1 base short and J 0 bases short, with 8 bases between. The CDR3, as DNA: TGCGCCAGCAGCTTGCGGCGCAGCTCTGGGGCCAACGTCCTGACTTTC. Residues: CASSLRRSSGANVLTF.

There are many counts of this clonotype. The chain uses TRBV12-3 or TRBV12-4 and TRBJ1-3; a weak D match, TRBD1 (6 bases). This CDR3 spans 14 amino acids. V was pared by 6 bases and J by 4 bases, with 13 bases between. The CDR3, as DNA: TGTGCCAGCAGCTCACGGGACATGGGAAACACCATATATTTT. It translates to CASSSRDMGNTIYF.

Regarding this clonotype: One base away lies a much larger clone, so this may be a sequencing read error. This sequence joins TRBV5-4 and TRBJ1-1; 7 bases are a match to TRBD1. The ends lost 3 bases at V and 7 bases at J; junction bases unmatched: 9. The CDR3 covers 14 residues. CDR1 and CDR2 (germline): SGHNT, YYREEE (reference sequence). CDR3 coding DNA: TGTGCCAGCAGCTACGTTACAGGGGCCATTGAAGCTTTCTTT. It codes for CASSYVTGAIEAFF. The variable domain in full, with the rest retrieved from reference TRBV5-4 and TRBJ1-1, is ETGVTQSPTHLIKTRGQQVTLRCSSQSGHNTVSWYQQALGQGPQFIFQYYREEENGRGNFPPRFSGLQFPNYSSELNVNALELDDSALYLCASSYVTGAIEAFFGQGTRLTVV.

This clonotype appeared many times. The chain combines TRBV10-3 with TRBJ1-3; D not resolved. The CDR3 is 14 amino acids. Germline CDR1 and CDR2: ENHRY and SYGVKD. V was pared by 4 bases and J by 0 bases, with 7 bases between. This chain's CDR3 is CAISGTDSGNTIYF. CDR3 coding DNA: TGTGCCATCAGTGGGACGGACTCTGGAAACACCATATATTTT.

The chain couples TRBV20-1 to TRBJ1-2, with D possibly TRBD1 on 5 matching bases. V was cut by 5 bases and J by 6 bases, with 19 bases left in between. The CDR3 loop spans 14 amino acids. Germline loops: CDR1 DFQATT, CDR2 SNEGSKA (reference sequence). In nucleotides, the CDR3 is TGCAGTGCTCGGACGGGGGGGAACAGAAATGGCTACACCTTC. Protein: CSARTGGNRNGYTF.

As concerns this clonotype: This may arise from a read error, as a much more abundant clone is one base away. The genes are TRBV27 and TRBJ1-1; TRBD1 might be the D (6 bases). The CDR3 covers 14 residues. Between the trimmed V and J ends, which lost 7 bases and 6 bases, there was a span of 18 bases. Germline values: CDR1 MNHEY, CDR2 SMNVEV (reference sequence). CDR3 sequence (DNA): TGTGCCAGCACCCCCTGGGGGGGGCTTGCTGAAGCTTTCTTT. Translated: CASTPWGGLAEAFF.

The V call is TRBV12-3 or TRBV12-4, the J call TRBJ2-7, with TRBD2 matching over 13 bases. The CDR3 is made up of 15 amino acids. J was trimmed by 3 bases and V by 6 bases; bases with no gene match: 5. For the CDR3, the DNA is TGTGCCAGCAGGTTGGGGACTAGCGGGAACTACGAGCAGTACTTC. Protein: CASRLGTSGNYEQYF.